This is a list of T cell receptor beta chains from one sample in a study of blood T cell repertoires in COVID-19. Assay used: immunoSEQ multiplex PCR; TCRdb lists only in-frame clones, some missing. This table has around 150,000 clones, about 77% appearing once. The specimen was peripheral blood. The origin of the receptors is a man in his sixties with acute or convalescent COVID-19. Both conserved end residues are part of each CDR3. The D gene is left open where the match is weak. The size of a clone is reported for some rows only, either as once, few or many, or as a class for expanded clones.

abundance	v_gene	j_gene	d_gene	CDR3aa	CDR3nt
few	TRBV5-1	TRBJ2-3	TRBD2	CASSLETGGGGADTQYF	TGCGCCAGCAGCTTGGAGACCGGTGGGGGAGGGGCAGATACGCAGTATTTT
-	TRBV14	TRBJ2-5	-	CASSQDAAFGTQYF	TGTGCCAGCAGCCAAGACGCGGCATTTGGGACCCAGTACTTC
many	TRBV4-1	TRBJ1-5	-	CASSQGARNQPQHF	TGCGCCAGCAGCCAGGGGGCGCGCAATCAGCCCCAGCATTTT
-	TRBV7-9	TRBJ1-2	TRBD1	CASSLGAGGGYTF	TGTGCCAGCAGCTTAGGGGCAGGGGGTGGCTACACCTTC
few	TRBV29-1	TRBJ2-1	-	CSVDGGAESNEQFF	TGCAGCGTCGATGGGGGGGCTGAATCCAATGAGCAGTTCTTC
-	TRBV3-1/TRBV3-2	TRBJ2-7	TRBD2	CASSPQGLAVSEQYF	TGTGCCAGCAGCCCCCAGGGTCTAGCGGTCTCCGAGCAGTACTTC
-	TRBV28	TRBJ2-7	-	CASSFGAVLGEQYF	TGTGCCAGCAGTTTTGGGGCAGTCCTTGGGGAGCAGTACTTC
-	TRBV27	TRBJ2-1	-	CASSSTSPRTGSSYNEQFF	TGTGCCAGCAGTTCGACATCGCCCCGCACAGGGAGCTCCTACAATGAGCAGTTCTTC
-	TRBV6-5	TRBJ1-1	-	CASSWKDRGIAEAFF	TGTGCCAGCAGTTGGAAAGATCGGGGGATAGCTGAAGCTTTCTTT
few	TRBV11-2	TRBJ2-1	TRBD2	CASSLGLAGGLSYNEQFF	TGTGCCAGCAGCTTAGGGTTAGCGGGAGGCCTCTCCTACAATGAGCAGTTCTTC
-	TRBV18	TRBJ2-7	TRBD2	CASSPGLAGYEQYF	TGTGCCAGCTCACCAGGACTAGCGGGGTACGAGCAGTACTTC
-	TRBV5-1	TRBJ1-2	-	CASSLPGLNHGYTF	TGCGCCAGCAGCCTCCCGGGACTGAACCATGGCTACACCTTC
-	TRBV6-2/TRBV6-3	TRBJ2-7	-	CASSPFGRLDEQYF	TGTGCCAGCAGTCCGTTCGGGCGACTAGACGAGCAGTACTTC
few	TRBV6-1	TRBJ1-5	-	CASSAPGGYSNQPQHF	TGTGCCAGCAGTGCCCCGGGAGGTTATAGCAATCAGCCCCAGCATTTT
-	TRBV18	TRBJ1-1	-	CASSPQEGFDTEAFF	TGTGCCAGCTCACCACAAGAGGGCTTCGACACTGAAGCTTTCTTT